One sample yielded the 17 T cell receptor beta chains listed below, sequenced in a study of cytomegalovirus exposure and HLA in healthy donors. Primers for the PCR totalled 60 Vbeta and 13 Jbeta. Method: immunoSEQ multiplex PCR; TCRdb's copy keeps in-frame clones and lacks some. Here the sample spans around 300,000 clones, 84% being singletons. The source material was PBMCs. The receptor set was obtained from a woman aged 35 to 49 in good health and CMV-seropositive.

The chain recombines TRBV11-2 with TRBJ2-7; possibly TRBD1 for D (6 bases). The CDR3 totals 14 residues. Trimming shortened V by 2 bases and J by 3 bases, and 11 bases separated the two germline ends. Germline V gene sequence: CDR1 SGHAT, CDR2 FQNNGV. This CDR3 is CASSLWDINYEQYF. The CDR3 coding sequence is TGTGCCAGCAGCTTATGGGACATCAACTACGAGCAGTACTTC.

The count of this clone is one. V gene TRBV5-1 combines with J gene TRBJ2-7; 9 bases are a match to TRBD2. This CDR3 contains 16 residues. With V trimmed by 4 bases and J by 6 bases, 14 bases remained unmatched. CDR1 SGHRS and CDR2 YFSETQ come from the germline V gene. The CDR3 spells CASSPLIAGVSIEQYF. The CDR3, as DNA: TGCGCCAGCAGCCCACTAATAGCGGGAGTTTCCATCGAGCAGTACTTC.

CDR3 loop: CASSVDRSASGAYEQYF. The CDR3 coding sequence is TGTGCCAGCAGCGTAGACCGGTCGGCTAGCGGAGCTTACGAGCAGTACTTC. The V call is TRBV9, the J call TRBJ2-7; 7 positions agree with TRBD2. The germline gives CDR1 SGDLS, CDR2 YYNGEE. The CDR3 has 17 amino acids. Germline trimming cut 0 bases from V and 4 bases from J; bases unmatched to any gene: 13.

This chain connects TRBV5-1 to TRBJ2-1; 13 nucleotides align to TRBD2. CDR3 length equals 16 residues. Germline V gene data show CDR1 as SGHRS and CDR2 as YFSETQ. V lost 4 bases, J lost 9 bases, and 10 bases stayed unmatched. CDR3 protein: CASSLQLAGGPGEQFF. DNA of the CDR3: TGCGCCAGCAGCCTACAACTAGCGGGAGGGCCGGGTGAGCAGTTCTTC.

This rearrangement joins TRBV30 to TRBJ2-2; D is possibly TRBD2 (5 bases). The germline V gene has CDR1 GTSNPN and CDR2 SVGIG (reference sequence). The V gene lost 0 bases and the J gene lost 4 bases, with 15 bases spanning the gap. This CDR3 region has 16 residues. The CDR3, as DNA: TGTGCCTGGAGTGTTGCCCTAGCTGGGAGCACCGGGGAGCTGTTTTTT. As protein: CAWSVALAGSTGELFF. Together with reference TRBV30 and TRBJ2-2, the CDR3 gives the full variable domain: SQTIHQWPATLVQPVGSPLSLECTVEGTSNPNLYWYRQAAGRGLQLLFYSVGIGQISSEVPQNLSASRPQDRQFILSSKKLLLSDSGFYLCAWSVALAGSTGELFFGEGSRLTVL.

The CDR3 region has the DNA TGTGCCAGTAGTATTCGTGCGGGCAATCAGCCCCAGCATTTT. Protein sequence: CASSIRAGNQPQHF. The V call is TRBV19, the J call TRBJ1-5; D is unclear. Germline-derived CDR1 and CDR2 are LNHDA and SQIVND (reference sequence). V lost 3 bases and J 2 bases, leaving 8 bases between the germline ends. The CDR3 covers 14 residues. Filled out from reference TRBV19 and TRBJ1-5, the complete variable domain reads DGGITQSPKYLFRKEGQNVTLSCEQNLNHDAMYWYRQDPGQGLRLIYYSQIVNDFQKGDIAEGYSVSREKKESFPLTVTSAQKNPTAFYLCASSIRAGNQPQHFGDGTRLSIL.

This chain uses TRBV27 with TRBJ1-5, with unresolved D. The germline CDR1 and CDR2 sequences are MNHEY and SMNVEV (reference sequence). Deletions cut 6 bases from V and 4 bases from J, with 22 bases between. The CDR3 loop spans 17 amino acids. CDR3 sequence reads: CASSHTGRAVENQPQHF. The CDR3 DNA reads TGTGCCAGCAGCCATACCGGGAGGGCGGTAGAAAATCAGCCCCAGCATTTT.

This clone was seen a few times. The chain is built from TRBV7-3 and TRBJ2-7; 7 nucleotides line up with TRBD2. The CDR3 sequence is 14 residues long. V shed 5 bases, J shed 7 bases, and the junction held 11 bases outside the gene matches. Looked up from germline, CDR1 is SGHTA and CDR2 is FQGTGA. The CDR3 nucleotides are TGTGCCAGCAGCCCTAGCGGCCCCGAGGGGGAGCAGTACTTC. It is translated as CASSPSGPEGEQYF.

In DNA form, the CDR3 reads TGTGCCAGCAGTCCACAGGGAGTTAACAATGAGCAGTTCTTC. Protein: CASSPQGVNNEQFF. The gene calls are TRBV6-6 and TRBJ2-1; D is perhaps TRBD1 (6 bases). CDR3 length equals 14 residues. Germline V gives CDR1 MNHNY, CDR2 SVGAGI (reference sequence). Deletions cut 5 bases from V and 5 bases from J, with 13 bases between.

CDR3 bases: TGCAGCGTACCGGGACAGGGCTTAATAAACTATGGCTACACCTTC. Its protein product is CSVPGQGLINYGYTF. The chain is built from TRBV29-1 and TRBJ1-2, with 9 bases that match TRBD1. V gave up 6 bases and J gave up 2 bases; unmatched junction bases: 10. Per germline, CDR1 SQVTM and CDR2 ANQGSEA. The CDR3 loop spans 15 amino acids.

This sequence joins TRBV18 and TRBJ1-1, with 9 bases matching TRBD1. From germline, CDR1 is KGHSH and CDR2 LQKENI. The CDR3 is 18 residues long. Germline trimming cut 4 bases from V and 3 bases from J; bases unmatched to any gene: 15. The CDR3 loop reads CASSRGTGPIGSDTEAFF. DNA of the CDR3: TGTGCCAGCTCACGGGGGACAGGGCCAATTGGGTCGGACACTGAAGCTTTCTTT.

The chain is built from TRBV9 and TRBJ1-5, with D tentatively TRBD1 (5 bases). The CDR3 runs 15 residues. V lost 0 bases, J lost 2 bases, and 9 bases lay in between. Germline CDR1 is SGDLS and CDR2 is YYNGEE. The CDR3 nucleotides are TGTGCCAGCAGCGTAGAGGGGAACGGCAATCAGCCCCAGCATTTT. Protein sequence: CASSVEGNGNQPQHF.

This rearrangement joins TRBV28 to TRBJ1-1, with D tentatively TRBD1 (6 bases). V was cut by 5 bases and J by 11 bases, with 15 bases left in between. The CDR3 runs 12 residues. Germline CDR1 is MDHEN and CDR2 is SYDVKM. The CDR3 loop is CASSTINREAFF. The CDR3 nucleotides read TGTGCCAGCAGTACAATAAACAGGGAGGCTTTCTTT.

This clone occurred a few times. The V call is TRBV6-1, the J call TRBJ2-7; TRBD2 aligns across 7 bases. The CDR3 contains 14 residues. Trimming cost V 8 bases and J 3 bases; bases outside gene matches: 10. Germline V CDR1 and CDR2: MNHNS, SASEGT. CDR3 nucleotide sequence: TGTGCCAGCGGTAAGGGGAGGGCCGTCTACGAGCAGTACTTC. It is translated as CASGKGRAVYEQYF.

V and J are TRBV14 and TRBJ2-7, with 8 nucleotides matching TRBD2. This CDR3 has 15 amino acids. V was clipped by 0 bases and J by 6 bases; unmatched bases: 7. Germline lookup yields CDR1 SGHDN and CDR2 FVKESK. CDR3 protein: CASSQELGGRSEQYF. CDR3 DNA: TGTGCCAGCAGCCAAGAGTTGGGCGGGAGGAGCGAGCAGTACTTC. The variable domain in full, with the rest retrieved from reference TRBV14 and TRBJ2-7, is EAGVTQFPSHSVIEKGQTVTLRCDPISGHDNLYWYRRVMGKEIKFLLHFVKESKQDESGMPNNRFLAERTGGTYSTLKVQPAELEDSGVYFCASSQELGGRSEQYFGPGTRLTVT.

This clone was recorded only once. J is TRBJ2-5 and V is TRBV5-1; D might be TRBD1 (5 bases). Trimming cost V 0 bases and J 1 base, with 10 bases left between them. The CDR3 sequence is 15 residues long. CDR1 is SGHRS, CDR2 YFSETQ, per germline. This CDR3 is CASSLALRAQETQYF. The DNA of the CDR3 is TGCGCCAGCAGCTTGGCCCTCAGGGCCCAAGAGACCCAGTACTTC.

The genes are TRBV18 and TRBJ2-7; 13 nucleotides line up with TRBD2. The V segment lost 4 bases and the J segment 1 base; nucleotides outside the gene matches: 7. The CDR3 loop spans 17 amino acids. Germline CDR1 is KGHSH and CDR2 is LQKENI. CDR3 nucleotide sequence: TGTGCCAGCTCACGAACCGGGACTAGCGGGAAGTCCTACGAGCAGTACTTC. Its protein is CASSRTGTSGKSYEQYF.